A selection of T cell receptor beta chains follows, all from one sample in a study of blood T cells in healthy people across ages. TCRdb processed the 5' RACE reads anew with MiXCR; each CDR3 protein has one entry. The sample yields roughly 1.6 million distinct CDR3 sequences, approximately 32% seen once. The sequenced sample consisted of blood. These TCRs come from a woman aged 30 to 39 in good health. The CDR3 runs from the conserved cysteine through the conserved F or W. A D gene is named only where the DNA matches it firmly. For some rows the clone size is stated as once, few or many, or as a class when expanded; others skip it.

clone_size	v_call	d_call	cdr3_length	j_call	cdr3_nt	cdr3_aa
-	TRBV12-3/TRBV12-4	-	15	TRBJ2-7	TGTGCCAGCAGGTCGTCAGCGGAGTTTTCCTACGAGCAGTACTTC	CASRSSAEFSYEQYF
-	TRBV7-9	TRBD1	14	TRBJ2-7	TGTGCCAGCAGCCCCGCGGGACAGGTCTACGAGCAGTACTTC	CASSPAGQVYEQYF
few	TRBV20-1	-	11	TRBJ2-1	TGCAGTGCTAAGAGGTACAATGAGCAGTTCTTC	CSAKRYNEQFF
few	TRBV4-1	TRBD2	16	TRBJ2-1	TGCGCCAGCAGCTTAGACCCAGCGGGAGTTGTCAATGAGCAGTTCTTC	CASSLDPAGVVNEQFF
-	TRBV3-1	-	19	TRBJ2-7	TGTGCCAGCAGCAAAGGGGGTATATGGGTCCGAGGGAGCTCCTACGAGCAGTACTTC	CASSKGGIWVRGSSYEQYF
-	TRBV20-1	TRBD2	14	TRBJ2-7	TGCAGTGCTAGAGATTCGGCGGGAGCGGACGAGCAGTACTTC	CSARDSAGADEQYF
once	TRBV5-5	-	14	TRBJ2-7	TGTGCCAGCAGCTTTACAGAGTGGGGATCCGAGCGGTACTTC	CASSFTEWGSERYF
few	TRBV2	TRBD1	11	TRBJ1-2	TGTGCCAGCAGTGCGGCAGGGGGATACACCTTC	CASSAAGGYTF
-	TRBV20-1	-	13	TRBJ1-2	TGCAGTGCTAGCACTGAGGGGCGTTATGGCTACACCTTC	CSASTEGRYGYTF
-	TRBV7-3	TRBD2	15	TRBJ2-2	TGTGCCAGCAGCGCCAGCGGGAAGGGCACCGGGGAGCTGTTTTTT	CASSASGKGTGELFF
few	TRBV27	-	13	TRBJ1-5	TGTGCCAGCAGTTTAGGGTCCCTAACCCCCCAGCATTTT	CASSLGSLTPQHF
-	TRBV6-5	TRBD1	16	TRBJ1-6	TGTGCCAGCAGTTACTCCCGGGACAGGAGGGGCTCACCCCTCCACTTT	CASSYSRDRRGSPLHF
-	TRBV12-3/TRBV12-4	-	14	TRBJ1-1	TGTGCCAGCGCCTCGGGGGAAGTGAACACTGAAGCTTTCTTT	CASASGEVNTEAFF
-	TRBV30	TRBD1	13	TRBJ1-4	TGTGCCGGCCAGACAGGGCAATTTGGAAAACTGTTTTTT	CAGQTGQFGKLFF
-	TRBV28	TRBD2	16	TRBJ2-7	TGTGCCAGCAGTCCTTTCCAGCGGGAGATGTCCTACGAGCAGTACTTC	CASSPFQREMSYEQYF
-	TRBV18	TRBD2	15	TRBJ2-3	TGTGCCAGCTCACCACGAGCGGGGGCCACAGATATGCAGTATTTT	CASSPRAGATDMQYF
-	TRBV28	TRBD1	15	TRBJ1-1	TGTGCCAGCAGTCCGGGGACAGGGGATCGGACTGAAGCTTTCTTT	CASSPGTGDRTEAFF
-	TRBV3-1	-	15	TRBJ2-2	TGTGCCAGCAGCCAAGGAAGGGGGAACACCGGGGAGCTGTTTTTT	CASSQGRGNTGELFF
few	TRBV27	TRBD2	17	TRBJ2-3	TGTGCCAGCAGTCCGAGGTTAGCGGGAGTAAGGGCAGATACGCAGTATTTT	CASSPRLAGVRADTQYF
few	TRBV11-2	-	15	TRBJ2-7	TGTGCCAGCAGCTTACAGGGGAGTAAGGCCTACGAGCAGTACTTC	CASSLQGSKAYEQYF
-	TRBV5-1	TRBD2	14	TRBJ2-3	TGCGCCAGCAGCAAAGCGGGGGACACAGATACGCAGTATTTT	CASSKAGDTDTQYF
-	TRBV10-3	TRBD2	15	TRBJ2-5	TGTGCCATCAGTGAGAATAGCGGGGGGGAAGAGACCCAGTACTTC	CAISENSGGEETQYF
-	TRBV9	-	12	TRBJ2-7	TGTGCCGGCAGCGGCGTTGGCTACGAGCAGTACTTC	CAGSGVGYEQYF
-	TRBV9	TRBD1	15	TRBJ1-3	TGTACCAGCGGGACCGGGACAGGGGGCGGTAACACCATATATTTT	CTSGTGTGGGNTIYF
few	TRBV5-1	-	13	TRBJ2-3	TGCGCCAGCTTCAAGGGGGGAGTTGATACGCAGTATTTT	CASFKGGVDTQYF
-	TRBV7-9	TRBD1	16	TRBJ1-1	TGTGCCAGCAGCCCGGACAGGGGGAAATCTTACACTGAAGCTTTCTTT	CASSPDRGKSYTEAFF
few	TRBV28	TRBD1	15	TRBJ1-2	TGTGCCAGCAGTACTACTTCCGGGACAGAATATGGCTACACCTTC	CASSTTSGTEYGYTF
few	TRBV4-1	-	14	TRBJ1-4	TGCGCCAGCAGCCCGAGGGCTCCAAATGAAAAACTGTTTTTT	CASSPRAPNEKLFF
few	TRBV9	-	15	TRBJ2-3	TGTGCCAGCAGCGACACAGGGATTCGTGCAGATACGCAGTATTTT	CASSDTGIRADTQYF
few	TRBV4-2	TRBD2	16	TRBJ2-1	TGTGCCAGCAGCCATTTCGGGACTAGTGGAAACAATGAGCAGTTCTTC	CASSHFGTSGNNEQFF
few	TRBV7-9	-	14	TRBJ2-7	TGTGCCAGCAGCACGCTACAGGGAAACCACGAGCAGTACTTC	CASSTLQGNHEQYF
-	TRBV9	TRBD2	17	TRBJ2-1	TGTGCCAGCAGCGTATTTATGGGACTAGCACCTATGAATGAGCGGTTCTTC	CASSVFMGLAPMNERFF
-	TRBV7-9	-	14	TRBJ2-3	TGTGCCAGCAGCTCTACAGGGAGCGCAGATACGCAGTATTTT	CASSSTGSADTQYF
once	TRBV5-5	-	14	TRBJ2-5	TGTGCCAGCAGCTTGGCGGGGCCCCAAGAGGCCCAGTACTTC	CASSLAGPQEAQYF
few	TRBV6-2/TRBV6-3	TRBD1	15	TRBJ2-5	TGTGCCAGCAGTGAGGGACAGATTCCAGCAGAGACCCAGTACTTC	CASSEGQIPAETQYF
-	TRBV7-9	-	14	TRBJ1-2	TGTGCCAGCAGCTTAGACAGGGACACGGATGGCTACACCTTC	CASSLDRDTDGYTF